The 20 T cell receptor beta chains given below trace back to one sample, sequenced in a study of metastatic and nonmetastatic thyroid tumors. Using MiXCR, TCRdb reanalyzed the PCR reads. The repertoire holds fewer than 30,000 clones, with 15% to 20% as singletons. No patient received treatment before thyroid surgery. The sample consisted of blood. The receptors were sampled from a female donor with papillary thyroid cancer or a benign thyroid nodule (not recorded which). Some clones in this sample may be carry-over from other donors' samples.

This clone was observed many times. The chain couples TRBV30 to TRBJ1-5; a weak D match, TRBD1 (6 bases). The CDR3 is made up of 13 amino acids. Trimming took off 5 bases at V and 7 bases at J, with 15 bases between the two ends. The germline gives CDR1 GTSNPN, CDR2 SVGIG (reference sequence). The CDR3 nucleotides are TGTGCCTGGGCCACACAGGGAGACCAGCCCCAGCATTTT. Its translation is CAWATQGDQPQHF.

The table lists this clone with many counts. CDR3 sequence reads: CAWSPLDREQYF. The CDR3 bases are TGTGCCTGGAGTCCACTGGACAGGGAGCAGTACTTC. V is TRBV30 and J is TRBJ2-4; TRBD1 agrees at 8 bases. Per germline, CDR1 GTSNPN and CDR2 SVGIG (reference sequence). The CDR3 contains 12 residues. The junction had 7 bases not matched to a gene; V was cut back by 2 bases and J by 13 bases.

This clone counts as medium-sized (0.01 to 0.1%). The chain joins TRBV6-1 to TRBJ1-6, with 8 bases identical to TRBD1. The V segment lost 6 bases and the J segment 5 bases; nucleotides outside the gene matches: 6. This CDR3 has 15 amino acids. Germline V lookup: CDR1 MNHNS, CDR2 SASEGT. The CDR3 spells CASSRLTGDNSPLHF. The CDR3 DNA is TGTGCCAGCAGCCGTCTGACAGGGGATAATTCACCCCTCCACTTT.

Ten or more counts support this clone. CDR3 DNA: TGCGCCAGCAGCCGTGGGACAGGGAAAGAAAAACTGTTTTTT. It codes for CASSRGTGKEKLFF. The chain joins TRBV5-1 to TRBJ1-4; 9 nucleotides match TRBD1. With 4 bases clipped from V and 8 bases from J, the junction kept 6 bases outside the gene matches. Germline values: CDR1 SGHRS, CDR2 YFSETQ. This CDR3 is 14 amino acids long.

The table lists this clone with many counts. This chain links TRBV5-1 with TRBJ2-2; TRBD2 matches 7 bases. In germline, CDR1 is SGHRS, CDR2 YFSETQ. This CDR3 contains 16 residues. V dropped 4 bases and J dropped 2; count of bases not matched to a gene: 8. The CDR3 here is CASSRASGGNTGELFF. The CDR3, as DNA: TGCGCCAGCAGCAGAGCTAGCGGAGGAAACACCGGGGAGCTGTTTTTT. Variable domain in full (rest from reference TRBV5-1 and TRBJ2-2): KAGVTQTPRYLIKTRGQQVTLSCSPISGHRSVSWYQQTPGQGLQFLFEYFSETQRNKGNFPGRFSGRQFSNSRSEMNVSTLELGDSALYLCASSRASGGNTGELFFGEGSRLTVL.

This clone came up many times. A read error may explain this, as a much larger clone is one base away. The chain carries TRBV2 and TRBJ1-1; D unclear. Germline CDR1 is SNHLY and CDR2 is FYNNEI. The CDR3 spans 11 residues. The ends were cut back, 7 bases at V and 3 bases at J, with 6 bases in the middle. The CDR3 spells CASTLHTEAFF. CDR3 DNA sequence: TGTGCCAGCACCCTACACACTGAAGCTTTCTTT.

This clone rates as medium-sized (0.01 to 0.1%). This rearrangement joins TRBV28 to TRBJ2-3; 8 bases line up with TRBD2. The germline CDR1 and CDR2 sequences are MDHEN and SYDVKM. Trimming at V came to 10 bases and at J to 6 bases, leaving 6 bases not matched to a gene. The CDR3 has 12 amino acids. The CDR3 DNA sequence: TGTGCCACTACGACTAGCGCGGATACGCAGTATTTT. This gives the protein CATTTSADTQYF.

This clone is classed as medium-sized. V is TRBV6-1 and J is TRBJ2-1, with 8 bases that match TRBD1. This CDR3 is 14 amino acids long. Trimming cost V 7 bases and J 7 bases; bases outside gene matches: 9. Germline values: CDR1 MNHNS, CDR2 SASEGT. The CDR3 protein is CASTRGQGDNEQFF. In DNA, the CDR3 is TGTGCCAGCACCAGGGGGCAGGGGGATAATGAGCAGTTCTTC.

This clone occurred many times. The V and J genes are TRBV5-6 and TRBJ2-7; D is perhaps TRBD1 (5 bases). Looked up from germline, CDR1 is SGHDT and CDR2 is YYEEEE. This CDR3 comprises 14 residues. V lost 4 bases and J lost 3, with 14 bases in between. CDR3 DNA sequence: TGTGCCAGCAGCCCATCAGGGTGGGACTACGAGCAGTACTTC. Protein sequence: CASSPSGWDYEQYF.

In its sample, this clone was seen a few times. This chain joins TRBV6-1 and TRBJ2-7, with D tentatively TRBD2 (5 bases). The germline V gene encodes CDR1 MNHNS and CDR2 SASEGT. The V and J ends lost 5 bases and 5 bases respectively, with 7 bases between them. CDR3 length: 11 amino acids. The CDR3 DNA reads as TGTGCCAGCAGTCACGGGGACGAGCAGTACTTC. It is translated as CASSHGDEQYF.

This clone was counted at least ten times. The CDR3 region has the DNA TGCGCCAGCAGCTTGCCGGGTGAAGATACGCAGTATTTT. Amino acids: CASSLPGEDTQYF. The chain links TRBV5-1 to TRBJ2-3; unclear D gene. V lost 1 base and J 5 bases, leaving 8 bases between the germline ends. The V gene's germline CDR1 is SGHRS and CDR2 YFSETQ. The CDR3 contains 13 residues. Combining the CDR3 with reference TRBV5-1 and TRBJ2-3 gives the whole variable domain KAGVTQTPRYLIKTRGQQVTLSCSPISGHRSVSWYQQTPGQGLQFLFEYFSETQRNKGNFPGRFSGRQFSNSRSEMNVSTLELGDSALYLCASSLPGEDTQYFGPGTRLTVL.

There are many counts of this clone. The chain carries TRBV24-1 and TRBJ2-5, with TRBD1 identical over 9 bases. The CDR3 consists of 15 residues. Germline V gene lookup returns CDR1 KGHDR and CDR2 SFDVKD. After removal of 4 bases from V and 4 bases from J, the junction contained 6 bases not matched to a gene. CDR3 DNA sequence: TGTGCCACCAGTGACCCCGGGACAGGGAGAGAGACCCAGTACTTC. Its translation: CATSDPGTGRETQYF.

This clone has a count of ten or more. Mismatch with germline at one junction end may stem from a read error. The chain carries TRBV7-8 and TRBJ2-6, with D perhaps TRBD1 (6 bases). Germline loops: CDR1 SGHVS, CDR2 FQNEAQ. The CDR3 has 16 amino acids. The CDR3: CASSYGQSSGANALTF. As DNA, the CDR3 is TGTGCCAGCAGCTACGGACAGTCTTCTGGGGCCAACGCCCTGACTTTC. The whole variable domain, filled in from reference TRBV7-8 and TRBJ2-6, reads GAGVSQSPRYKVAKRGQDVALRCDPISGHVSLFWYQQALGQGPEFLTYFQNEAQLDKSGLPSDRFFAERPEGSVSTLKIQRTQQEDSAVYLCASSYGQSSGANALTFGAGSRLTVL.

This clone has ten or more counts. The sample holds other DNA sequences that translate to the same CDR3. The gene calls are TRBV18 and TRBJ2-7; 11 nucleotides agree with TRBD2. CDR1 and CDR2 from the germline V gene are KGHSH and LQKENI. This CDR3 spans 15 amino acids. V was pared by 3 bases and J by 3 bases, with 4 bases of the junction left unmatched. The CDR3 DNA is TGTGCCAGCTCACCTCCTAGCGGGGGGTTCTACGAGCAGTACTTC. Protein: CASSPPSGGFYEQYF.

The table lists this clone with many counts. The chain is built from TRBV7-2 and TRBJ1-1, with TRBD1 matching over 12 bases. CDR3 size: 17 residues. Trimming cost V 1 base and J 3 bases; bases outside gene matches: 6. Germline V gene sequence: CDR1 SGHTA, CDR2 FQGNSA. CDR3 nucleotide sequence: TGTGCCAGCAGCTTAGTGTCGGGGACAGGGGGCCACACTGAAGCTTTCTTT. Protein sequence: CASSLVSGTGGHTEAFF.

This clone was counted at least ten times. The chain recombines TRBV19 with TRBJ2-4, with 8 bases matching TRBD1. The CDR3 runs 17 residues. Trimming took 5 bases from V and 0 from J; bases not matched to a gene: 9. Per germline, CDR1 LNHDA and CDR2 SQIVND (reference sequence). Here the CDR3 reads CASSLGQGNLAKNIQYF. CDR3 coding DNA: TGTGCCAGTAGTTTAGGACAGGGAAACCTAGCCAAAAACATTCAGTACTTC.

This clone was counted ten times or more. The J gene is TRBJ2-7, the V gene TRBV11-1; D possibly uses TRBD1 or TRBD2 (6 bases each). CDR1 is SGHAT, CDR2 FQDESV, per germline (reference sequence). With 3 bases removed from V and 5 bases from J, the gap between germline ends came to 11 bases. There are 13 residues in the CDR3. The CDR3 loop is CASSFQGRNEQYF. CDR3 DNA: TGTGCCAGCAGCTTTCAGGGGAGGAACGAGCAGTACTTC.

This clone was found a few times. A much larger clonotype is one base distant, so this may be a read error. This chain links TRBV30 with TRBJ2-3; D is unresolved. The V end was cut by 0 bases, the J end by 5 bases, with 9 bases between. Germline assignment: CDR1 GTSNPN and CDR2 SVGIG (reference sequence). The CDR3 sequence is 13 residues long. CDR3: CAWSVQVGDTQYF. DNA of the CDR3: TGTGCCTGGAGTGTCCAGGTAGGAGATACGCAGTATTTT.

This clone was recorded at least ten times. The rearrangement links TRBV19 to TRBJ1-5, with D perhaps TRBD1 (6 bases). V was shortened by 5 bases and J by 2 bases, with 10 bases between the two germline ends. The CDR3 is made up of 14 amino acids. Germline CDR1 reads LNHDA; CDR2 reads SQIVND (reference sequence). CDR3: CASSWAGGNQPQHF. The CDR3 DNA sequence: TGTGCCAGTAGTTGGGCAGGGGGCAATCAGCCCCAGCATTTT.

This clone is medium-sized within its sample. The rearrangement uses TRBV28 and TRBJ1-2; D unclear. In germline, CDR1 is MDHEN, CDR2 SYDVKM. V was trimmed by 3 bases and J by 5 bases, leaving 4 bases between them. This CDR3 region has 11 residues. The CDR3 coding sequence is TGTGCCAGCAGTTTTGCGTATGGCTACACCTTC. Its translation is CASSFAYGYTF.